This passage covers 2 T cell receptor beta chains from one sample sequenced in a study of T-cell reconstitution after alpha-beta-depleted transplantation in children. The authors prepared the TCRbeta library with unique molecular identifiers. TCRdb processed the PCR reads anew with MiXCR; each CDR3 protein has one entry. The repertoire holds approximately 240,000 distinct CDR3 sequences, with about a tenth as singletons. Sequencing was performed on PBMCs, taken before TCRalphabeta/CD19-depleted stem cell transplant. The receptors shown here come from a child less than two years old with acute myeloid leukemia, due to receive a stem cell transplant.

This clonotype was observed at least ten times. The chain links TRBV7-2 to TRBJ2-5; maybe TRBD2 (6 bases). The V and J ends lost 5 bases and 2 bases respectively, with 12 bases between them. The CDR3 is 14 residues long. CDR1 SGHTA and CDR2 FQGNSA come from the germline V gene. The CDR3 protein is CASSAGGKQETQYF. The CDR3 nucleotides read TGTGCCAGCAGCGCCGGAGGGAAACAAGAGACCCAGTACTTC.

In this sample, this clonotype turned up many times. The chain uses TRBV10-1 and TRBJ2-3; D call uncertain. This CDR3 has 13 residues. CDR1 and CDR2 from the germline V gene are WNHNN and SYGVQD (reference sequence). Trimming pared 7 bases from V and 0 bases from J, leaving 8 bases between. The CDR3 here is CASTSSSTDTQYF. The CDR3 bases are TGCGCCAGCACCTCGTCTAGCACAGATACGCAGTATTTT.